The table lists the clone carrying this T cell receptor beta chain with a few counts. The target antigen is unknown. The sample belongs to a study of T-cell reconstitution after alpha-beta-depleted transplantation in children. Study-level points and caveats: Reported findings indicate that, about two months after transplant, alpha-beta T cells came from several hundred expanded clones, which were derived from non-depleted graft cells. TCRbeta diversity was high at day 60 in some patients (a result of surviving recipient T cells and thymic progenitors). Most T-cell counts and diversity one year after the transplant came from T cells that were newly produced.

This CDR3 contains 15 residues. Germline lookup yields CDR1 MNHNS and CDR2 SASEGT. V shed 5 bases and J 2 bases; nucleotides not matched to a gene: 6. Preparation of the TCRbeta library was carried out with unique molecular identifiers. One entry per CDR3 protein results from TCRdb running MiXCR on the PCR reads. The table shows about 130,000 distinct CDR3 sequences, with roughly 9% occurring only once. The sample in question was PBMCs, mostly from graft donor cells, obtained 180 days after TCRalphabeta/CD19-depleted stem cell transplant. This TCR derives from a girl under two years old who had a stem cell transplant for combined immunodeficiency, so the T cells may come from the graft donor. The chain joins TRBV6-1 to TRBJ1-5; 7 bases fit TRBD1. CDR3 in DNA: TGTGCCAGCAGTAAACAGGGGAACGGCAATCAGCCCCAGCATTTT. Translation: CASSKQGNGNQPQHF.